This T cell receptor (beta chain) was profiled in a study of T cells after yellow fever vaccination. The germline gives CDR1 SGHRS, CDR2 YFSETQ. Trimming left V 0 bases short and J 0 bases short, with 16 bases between. This CDR3 is built from 17 residues. TCRdb recomputed calls from the 5' RACE reads with MiXCR, one row per CDR3 protein. Of about 63,000 distinct CDR3 sequences listed, 6.5% to 9% are singletons. This clonotype came up many times. The antigen remains unidentified. Overall study results and limits: CD4 and CD8 compartments shared a small share of clonotypes.

The material sequenced was CD8+ T cells sorted from PBMCs, taken 15 days after the yellow fever booster vaccination. The clonotype comes from a man aged 25-40 years who received the YFV17D yellow fever vaccine. The chain joins TRBV5-1 to TRBJ2-7; the D gene is possibly TRBD2 (6 bases). The CDR3 here is CASSLDQSGYSSYEQYF. The CDR3 coding sequence is TGCGCCAGCAGCTTGGATCAGAGCGGGTATTCCTCCTACGAGCAGTACTTC.